Listed below are T cell receptor beta chains from one sample, sequenced in a study of OX40 agonist ivuxolimab in advanced cancers. Produced via immunoSEQ multiplex PCR; TCRdb's table is partial and in-frame only. The table shows tens of thousands of clones, with about 93% occurring only once. This sample comprised CD4+ or CD8+ T cells sorted from blood, obtained in a trial of the OX40 agonist ivuxolimab. Receptor source: an adult with an advanced solid tumor such as melanoma, head and neck, liver or kidney cancer. The conserved cysteine and the conserved F or W are not part of the CDR3 here. Fields, in order: D gene, V gene, CDR3 protein. The D gene is left open where the match is weak.

d_call: .
v_call: TRBV15
cdr3_aa: ATSRDLPGTGNEKLF

d_call: .
v_call: TRBV9
cdr3_aa: ASSVASGYGANVLT

d_call: TRBD1
v_call: TRBV28
cdr3_aa: ASSWSGTVNDEQF

d_call: .
v_call: TRBV2
cdr3_aa: ASSEVGYEQY

d_call: .
v_call: TRBV28
cdr3_aa: ASSSSSTWGYT

d_call: .
v_call: TRBV5-1
cdr3_aa: ASSLDSRDYNSPLH

d_call: TRBD1
v_call: TRBV5-4
cdr3_aa: ASSLAKGTGDHGYT

d_call: .
v_call: TRBV6-5
cdr3_aa: ASSYSAREDGELF

d_call: .
v_call: TRBV18
cdr3_aa: ASSSPPLGETQY

d_call: TRBD2
v_call: TRBV11-3
cdr3_aa: ASSFAIAGGQETQY

d_call: .
v_call: TRBV30
cdr3_aa: AWSVGFQETQY

d_call: TRBD1
v_call: TRBV30
cdr3_aa: AWSVTGAPSYEQY

d_call: TRBD1
v_call: TRBV6-6
cdr3_aa: ASSYAGTGGGNTIY

d_call: .
v_call: TRBV7-9
cdr3_aa: ASSLSTNNEKLF

d_call: .
v_call: TRBV7-3
cdr3_aa: ASSLTSNTEAF

d_call: .
v_call: TRBV28
cdr3_aa: ASSDPLGTDTQY

d_call: TRBD1
v_call: TRBV30
cdr3_aa: AWRRTGDNYGYT

d_call: TRBD2
v_call: TRBV19
cdr3_aa: ASSIGAGGPFQGANVLT

d_call: .
v_call: TRBV6-5
cdr3_aa: ASRPGQNTGELF

d_call: .
v_call: TRBV7-3
cdr3_aa: ASSLDYSDTQY

d_call: .
v_call: TRBV7-9
cdr3_aa: ASSTGHNTEAF

d_call: .
v_call: TRBV7-6
cdr3_aa: ASSASGHEQY

d_call: TRBD1
v_call: TRBV2
cdr3_aa: ASSVQGIGNTIY

d_call: TRBD2
v_call: TRBV28
cdr3_aa: ASSLSGGKETQY

d_call: .
v_call: TRBV28
cdr3_aa: ATEASVQDGYT

d_call: .
v_call: TRBV12-1
cdr3_aa: ATRQGSGNQPQH

d_call: .
v_call: TRBV7-2
cdr3_aa: ASSLVGAGTVYT

d_call: .
v_call: TRBV25-1
cdr3_aa: ASTLADANTGELF

d_call: .
v_call: TRBV29-1
cdr3_aa: SSRGLTSRGETQY

d_call: TRBD2
v_call: TRBV28
cdr3_aa: ASPPRNGGDEQY

d_call: .
v_call: TRBV4-1
cdr3_aa: ASSQAFSRGPNYGYT

d_call: .
v_call: TRBV6-5
cdr3_aa: ATREQTGELF

d_call: .
v_call: TRBV19
cdr3_aa: ASSRQLRNEQY

d_call: .
v_call: TRBV19
cdr3_aa: ASSQGASAGGPETQY

d_call: TRBD1
v_call: TRBV28
cdr3_aa: ASSEPGQGAGGYT

d_call: TRBD1
v_call: TRBV27
cdr3_aa: ASSTYGTGGQEAS

d_call: .
v_call: TRBV6-6
cdr3_aa: ASSYPGDTEAF

d_call: .
v_call: TRBV6-1
cdr3_aa: ASIERGWDEQF

d_call: .
v_call: TRBV7-2
cdr3_aa: ASSLGPDNEQF

d_call: TRBD1
v_call: TRBV2
cdr3_aa: ASSGQGHTQY

d_call: .
v_call: TRBV10-3
cdr3_aa: AISDRVGEKLF

d_call: .
v_call: TRBV28
cdr3_aa: ASSYTGPLVTDTQY

d_call: .
v_call: TRBV4-3
cdr3_aa: ASSPTATNEKLF

d_call: .
v_call: TRBV6-5
cdr3_aa: ASSYSGGAGYYGYT

d_call: .
v_call: TRBV5-5
cdr3_aa: ASSSGPGYEQY

d_call: TRBD1
v_call: TRBV4-1
cdr3_aa: ASSQDWGQGNYGYT

d_call: .
v_call: TRBV28
cdr3_aa: ASRDPGRPQH

d_call: .
v_call: TRBV7-2
cdr3_aa: ASSFLPSLPYEQY

d_call: .
v_call: TRBV28
cdr3_aa: ASSLTASNQPQH

d_call: TRBD1
v_call: TRBV5-1
cdr3_aa: ASSWTGVPNEQF

d_call: .
v_call: TRBV5-4
cdr3_aa: ASSLGQGYGNEQF

d_call: .
v_call: TRBV5-6
cdr3_aa: ASSKQGTQETQY

d_call: .
v_call: TRBV18
cdr3_aa: ASSPPTPTDTQY